These 6 T cell receptor beta chains share one sample of origin, sequenced in a study of blood T cell repertoires in COVID-19. Some clones are missing from TCRdb's copy, which holds only in-frame ones; the method was immunoSEQ multiplex PCR. The table records around 70,000 clones, 87% of them present only once. The sequenced sample consisted of peripheral blood. These TCRs come from a woman older than 75 with active or convalescent COVID-19.

This rearrangement joins TRBV28 to TRBJ1-1; TRBD1 matches at 7 bases. There are 15 residues in the CDR3. V trimming: 4 bases; J trimming: 3 bases; junction bases outside the gene matches: 8. CDR1 MDHEN and CDR2 SYDVKM come from the germline V gene. The CDR3 bases are TGTGCCAGCAGTTGGGGTGACAGGGAGCACACTGAAGCTTTCTTT. This encodes CASSWGDREHTEAFF.

The genes are TRBV27 and TRBJ1-1; TRBD1 might be the D (6 bases). V shed 6 bases and J shed 0 bases, with 11 bases lying between them. The CDR3 sequence is 14 residues long. CDR1 MNHEY and CDR2 SMNVEV come from the germline V gene (reference sequence). The CDR3 reads CASRRQALNTEAFF. The DNA for the CDR3 is TGTGCCAGCAGGCGACAGGCCTTGAACACTGAAGCTTTCTTT.

The chain combines TRBV7-8 with TRBJ2-1; D gene unclear. The CDR3 has 14 residues. V gave up 7 bases and J gave up 12 bases, with 22 bases separating them. Germline V gives CDR1 SGHVS, CDR2 FQNEAQ. CDR3 sequence: CASNNIATTVRQFF. DNA of the CDR3: TGTGCCAGCAACAACATCGCAACTACGGTTAGGCAGTTCTTC.

This clone was detected once. V and J are TRBV7-9 and TRBJ2-5; possibly TRBD2 for D (6 bases). The CDR3 consists of 15 residues. Trimming took off 4 bases at V and 4 bases at J, with 16 bases between the two ends. CDR1 and CDR2 (germline): SEHNR, FQNEAQ (reference sequence). CDR3 sequence (DNA): TGTGCCAGCAGCTACCAACCGGGACTCGGAGAGACCCAGTACTTC. It translates to CASSYQPGLGETQYF.

The V call is TRBV21-1, the J call TRBJ1-2; the table calls TRBD1, which could not be checked here. TRBV21-1 corresponds to a pseudogene. The CDR3 has 15 amino acids. In DNA form, the CDR3 reads TGTGCCAGCAGCAGACACAGGGGCTATAACTATGGCTACACCTTC. This gives the protein CASSRHRGYNYGYTF.

This clone has only a few counts. This rearrangement joins TRBV30 to TRBJ2-5; a possible D gene is TRBD1 (6 bases). There are 13 residues in the CDR3. V was cut by 3 bases and J by 1 base, with 9 bases left in between. CDR1 GTSNPN and CDR2 SVGIG come from the germline V gene (reference sequence). The CDR3 region is CAWRGHTQETQYF. The CDR3 DNA sequence: TGTGCCTGGAGGGGACACACCCAAGAGACCCAGTACTTC.